What follows are 3 T cell receptor beta chains derived from one specimen sequenced in a study of cytomegalovirus exposure and HLA in healthy donors. The PCR ran on 60 Vbeta and 13 Jbeta primers. Profiled with immunoSEQ multiplex PCR; TCRdb holds only in-frame clones, not every one. The sample shows some 95,000 clones, about 77% of them seen only once. The specimen was PBMCs. These receptor sequences come from a woman in her 40s in good health and CMV-seronegative.

By share of the sample, this clone is medium-sized. This specimen includes other DNA sequences encoding the same CDR3. The rearrangement uses TRBV7-9 and TRBJ2-3; 16 bases fit TRBD2. This CDR3 region has 17 residues. Unmatched junction bases numbered 4, after V lost 2 bases and J lost 5 bases. Germline assignment: CDR1 SEHNR and CDR2 FQNEAQ (reference sequence). The CDR3 nucleotides read TGTGCCAGCAGCTTATGGGGGACTAGCGGGGGGGGAGATACGCAGTATTTT. Its protein product is CASSLWGTSGGGDTQYF.

The J gene is TRBJ2-7, the V gene TRBV30; the D is unclear. The CDR3 spans 13 residues. The V end was cut by 0 bases, the J end by 1 base, with 7 bases between. Germline V gene lookup returns CDR1 GTSNPN and CDR2 SVGIG (reference sequence). The CDR3 loop reads CAWSVSGSYEQYF. As DNA, the CDR3 is TGTGCCTGGAGTGTATCCGGTTCCTACGAGCAGTACTTC. The variable domain in full, completed from reference TRBV30 and TRBJ2-7, reads SQTIHQWPATLVQPVGSPLSLECTVEGTSNPNLYWYRQAAGRGLQLLFYSVGIGQISSEVPQNLSASRPQDRQFILSSKKLLLSDSGFYLCAWSVSGSYEQYFGPGTRLTVT.

The V gene is TRBV5-1, the J gene TRBJ1-2, with D possibly matching TRBD1 (5 bases). The CDR3 sequence is 12 residues long. The V end lost 3 bases, the J end lost 4 bases, and 7 bases lay between the germline ends. Germline V gives CDR1 SGHRS, CDR2 YFSETQ. DNA for the CDR3: TGCGCCAGCAGCTCGGACACCTATGGCTACACCTTC. Translation: CASSSDTYGYTF.